This T cell receptor beta chain is drawn from a study of shared clonotypes between healthy human individuals (dated by TCRdb to 2018 to 2020). Background for the entire study: Two women and a few men aged 18 to 49 years were included in the cohort. For each donor, three plates each were used for CD4 naive and CD4 memory, two plates were used for CD8 naive, and one plate was used for CD8 memory. The study deeply sequenced blood TCR repertoires of about 5 healthy adults to estimate repertoire size and the extent of clonotype sharing between individuals. Different laboratories and diverse techniques were used to prepare libraries and sequence TCR repertoires, to increase sequencing depth and limit assay-specific biases. Per donor, leukapheresis produced somewhere between about 0.94 and 9 billion PBMCs.

Trimming accounts for 5 bases at V and 13 bases at J, while the number of junction bases matched to no gene is 16. CDR1 and CDR2, per the germline V gene, are SGHAT and FQNNGV. The CDR3 measures 14 amino acids from cysteine to phenylalanine. The entry retains the CDR3 DNA only, 42 bases that are in frame from base 1. This clone turned up a few times. The antigen it recognizes is unknown. No base quality information exists; no much larger clone differs at one position. Study-wide conclusions, independent of this receptor: Pairwise subsampling indicated that sequencing depth was expected to affect the degree of clonotype sharing among donors. When a handful of donors were compared, the shared fraction of clonotypes was about 5% for naive CD4, approximately 3.5% for naive CD8, 2% to 2.5% for memory CD4, and about 0.36% for memory CD8. Compared with non-shared clonotypes, the clonotypes found in all four sorted-subset donors had higher generation probabilities. Because the study included a small number of donors, the genetic and exposure-history diversity represented was limited. Only blood was sampled, and tissue TCR repertoires likely differ from those in blood. Even with the large sequencing depth, rarefaction of the sorted-subset datasets indicated that sequencing was incomplete. Larger estimated clonotype richness was generally found for naive subsets than for memory subsets.

TCR CDR3 regions were amplified from genomic DNA by multiplex PCR using the deep immunoSEQ assay. Genomic DNA extracted from each cell subset was distributed evenly over all wells of several immunoSEQ 96-well plates, and each plate served as one replicate. Each replicate PCR for sorted subsets received roughly 200 ng genomic DNA, equal to about 29,000 T cell genomes. Purified libraries were quantified with a Qubit 3.0 fluorometer, sized on a Bioanalyzer 2100, and re-quantified with the KAPA Library Quantification kit. Every immunoSEQ 96-well plate was sequenced on a dedicated single-read 150-cycle Illumina NextSeq 550 flow cell. In the paper's pipeline: The immunoSEQ output contained only junctional sequences without quality scores, so filtering could not match that applied to full-length reads. To assign V/J genes and CDR3, sequences were annotated against IMGT germline references using PyIR, a Python wrapper for IgBLAST v1.9. Any read was removed if the V/J assignment was weak (E-value above 1e-6), the CDR3 was missing, or the read contained stop codons, out-of-frame junctions, or ambiguous translated residues. V3J clonotypes were defined as sequences sharing the same inferred V gene, J gene, and CDR3 amino acid sequence. Percentage overlap between repertoires was calculated by dividing the number of shared unique clonotypes by the size of the smaller repertoire. Repertoire richness was assessed with RTK rarefaction, the Chao1 estimator, and Recon v2.1 estimates of unobserved clonotypes. Generation probabilities for all TCRbeta clonotypes obtained by the gDNA method from a handful of donors were computed using OLGA. This is the immuneACCESS table as TCRdb keeps it, with only in-frame sequences that have V and J called. A part of the clones is gone; compared with another copy, unresolved V genes explain less than half, and the rest is unexplained. V, J and clone size derive from that table, while D and trimming were established from the DNA sequence. The sample table contains about a million clones; only one count was recorded for about 80% of them. In total, the top ten clones hold 0.89% of the sample.

The donors were healthy, HIV-negative adults who had no recently reported acute infections or vaccinations. Only Caucasian adults living in Nashville, Tennessee, USA were represented among the donors. Magnetic negative selection was used to enrich CD4+ T cells, after which naive cells were positively selected on CD45RA and the negative fraction became the memory subset. Blood was collected by leukapheresis, and PBMCs were isolated by Ficoll-Histopaque density gradient centrifugation and then cryopreserved in liquid nitrogen vapor phase. Purity and quantity of every magnetically sorted T cell population were checked by analytical flow cytometry. Each sorted fraction had its genomic DNA isolated and then quantified by UV absorbance on a Nanodrop 2000c.

Source material: memory CD4+ T cells from PBMCs. The cell subset or site label here, explained by the study, means: CD45RA-negative fraction. The clonotype comes from a man younger than 35 in good health. Some clones in this sample may be carry-over from other donors' samples. The rearranged segments are TRBV11-2 and TRBJ1-2; a stretch of 7 junction bases matches TRBD1. The CDR3 in this case is CASSLTSPTGVPTF. The bases read TGTGCCAGCAGCCTGACGTCCCCAACAGGGGTTCCCACCTTC.